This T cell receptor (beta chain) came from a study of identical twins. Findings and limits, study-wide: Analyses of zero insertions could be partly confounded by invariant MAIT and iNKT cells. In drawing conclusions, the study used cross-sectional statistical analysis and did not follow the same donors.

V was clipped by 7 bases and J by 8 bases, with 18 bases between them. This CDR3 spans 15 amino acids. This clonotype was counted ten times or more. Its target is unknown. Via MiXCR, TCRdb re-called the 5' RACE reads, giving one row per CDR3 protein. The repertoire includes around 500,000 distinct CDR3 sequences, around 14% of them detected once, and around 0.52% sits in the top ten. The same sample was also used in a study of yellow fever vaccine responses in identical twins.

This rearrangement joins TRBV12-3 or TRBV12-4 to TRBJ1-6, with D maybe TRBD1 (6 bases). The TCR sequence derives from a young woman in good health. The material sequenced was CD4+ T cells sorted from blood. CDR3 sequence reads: CASKGGGAEDSPLHF. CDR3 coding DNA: TGTGCCAGCAAAGGGGGGGGGGCTGAGGATTCACCCCTCCACTTT.